Listed here are 26 T cell receptor beta chains from one sample, sequenced in a study of control samples from healthy donors and cancer patients. Sequencing used immunoSEQ multiplex PCR; TCRdb keeps in-frame clones, though not all of them. This repertoire shows 150,000 or so clones, approximately 93% found once; its top ten account for roughly 5.7%. Sequenced input: blood. The receptor set was obtained from a man aged 18 to 35 in good health.

V usage is TRBV6-5 and J usage is TRBJ2-7, with TRBD1 as a possible D gene (5 bases). From germline, CDR1 is MNHEY and CDR2 SVGAGI. V was shortened by 2 bases and J by 6 bases, with 11 bases between the two germline ends. The CDR3 contains 13 residues. Written as DNA, the CDR3 is TGTGCCAGCAGTTACATAGGGCAGGGCGAGCAGTACTTC. Its protein is CASSYIGQGEQYF.

J is TRBJ1-1 and V is TRBV5-6, with unresolved D. Deletions cut 1 base from V and 2 bases from J, with 18 bases between. The CDR3 is made up of 17 amino acids. Germline V gene lookup returns CDR1 SGHDT and CDR2 YYEEEE. DNA for the CDR3: TGTGCCAGCAGCTTGTTCGCGGTTCCCAGCACCAACACTGAAGCTTTCTTT. This gives the protein CASSLFAVPSTNTEAFF. Full variable domain (remainder filled in from reference TRBV5-6 and TRBJ1-1): DAGVTQSPTHLIKTRGQQVTLRCSPKSGHDTVSWYQQALGQGPQFIFQYYEEEERQRGNFPDRFSGHQFPNYSSELNVNALLLGDSALYLCASSLFAVPSTNTEAFFGQGTRLTVV.

The V gene is TRBV4-1, the J gene TRBJ1-1; 11 bases line up with TRBD1. There are 15 residues in the CDR3. Trimming removed 4 bases from V and 1 base from J; junction bases left unmatched: 2. Germline values: CDR1 MGHRA, CDR2 YSYEKL. CDR3 amino acids: CASSRGTGGNTEAFF. CDR3 in DNA: TGCGCCAGCAGCCGAGGGACAGGGGGGAACACTGAAGCTTTCTTT.

This chain uses TRBV11-3 with TRBJ2-2, with 8 bases fitting TRBD1. CDR1 is SGHNT and CDR2 is YENEEA in the germline V gene. This CDR3 contains 19 residues. V shed 5 bases and J 3 bases; nucleotides not matched to a gene: 17. The CDR3 loop reads CASSGGTGYGGRDTGELFF. The DNA of the CDR3 is TGTGCCAGCAGCGGCGGGACAGGCTACGGGGGACGGGACACCGGGGAGCTGTTTTTT. Using reference TRBV11-3 and TRBJ2-2 for the parts outside the CDR3, the full variable domain is EAGVVQSPRYKIIEKKQPVAFWCNPISGHNTLYWYLQNLGQGPELLIRYENEEAVDDSQLPKDRFSAERLKGVDSTLKIQPAELGDSAVYLCASSGGTGYGGRDTGELFFGEGSRLTVL.

This chain uses TRBV4-1 with TRBJ1-1, with D possibly matching TRBD1 (5 bases). The CDR3 consists of 14 residues. Trimming cost V 2 bases and J 11 bases, with 18 bases left between them. The germline V gene has CDR1 MGHRA and CDR2 YSYEKL. The CDR3 sequence: CASSQRSHRTDAFF. CDR3 DNA: TGCGCCAGCAGCCAAAGGTCCCACAGGACCGACGCTTTCTTT.

The V call is TRBV19, the J call TRBJ1-1, with D perhaps matching TRBD1 (5 bases). Germline V lookup: CDR1 LNHDA, CDR2 SQIVND (reference sequence). Trimming pared 4 bases from V and 6 bases from J, leaving 15 bases between. The length of the CDR3 is 14 residues. CDR3 nucleotide sequence: TGTGCCAGTAGTACATCAGGGATGGGGGCTGAAGCTTTCTTT. It specifies CASSTSGMGAEAFF.

This sequence joins TRBV19 and TRBJ2-7; 7 bases agree with TRBD1. Germline V gene data show CDR1 as LNHDA and CDR2 as SQIVND (reference sequence). With V trimmed by 2 bases and J by 0 bases, 1 base remained unmatched. The CDR3 is 14 amino acids. The CDR3 nucleotides are TGTGCCAGTAGTATAAGGGGGCCCTCCTACGAGCAGTACTTC. Its translation is CASSIRGPSYEQYF.

By share, this clone ranks as medium-sized. The gene calls are TRBV6-1 and TRBJ2-2; tentative D call: TRBD2 (6 bases). Germline V gene lookup returns CDR1 MNHNS and CDR2 SASEGT. V was trimmed by 0 bases and J by 1 base, leaving 6 bases between them. The CDR3 sequence is 15 residues long. This chain's CDR3 is CASSEASGNTGELFF. The CDR3 region has the DNA TGTGCCAGCAGTGAAGCTAGCGGGAACACCGGGGAGCTGTTTTTT.

This chain connects TRBV19 to TRBJ1-5; unclear D gene. V was shortened by 8 bases and J by 2 bases, with 10 bases between the two germline ends. Germline V gene lookup returns CDR1 LNHDA and CDR2 SQIVND (reference sequence). The length of the CDR3 is 13 residues. The CDR3: CASRPRGNQPQHF. CDR3 DNA sequence: TGTGCCAGTCGGCCTAGGGGCAATCAGCCCCAGCATTTT.

V usage is TRBV21-1 and J usage is TRBJ1-1. TRBV21-1 is a recognized pseudogene. This CDR3 contains 15 residues. This CDR3 is CASSKGGGMNTEAFF. The CDR3 region has the DNA TGTGCCAGCAGCAAGGGGGGAGGAATGAACACTGAAGCTTTCTTT.

CDR3 nucleotide sequence: TGTGCCAGCCGACTAGCGGACAAGGGGGAGCAGTACTTC. This sequence encodes CASRLADKGEQYF. The rearrangement uses TRBV7-9 and TRBJ2-7, with 9 nucleotides matching TRBD2. Germline CDR1 reads SEHNR; CDR2 reads FQNEAQ (reference sequence). The V segment lost 8 bases and the J segment 7 bases; nucleotides outside the gene matches: 9. CDR3 length equals 13 residues.

The J gene is TRBJ1-2, the V gene TRBV7-6; D may be TRBD1 (6 bases). Trimming removed 5 bases at V and 4 bases at J, with 14 bases between. CDR1 and CDR2 from the germline V gene are SGHVS and FNYEAQ. CDR3 length: 14 amino acids. The CDR3 loop reads CASSPRQGSYGYTF. The CDR3 DNA follows: TGTGCCAGCAGCCCCCGGCAGGGGAGCTATGGCTACACCTTC.

CDR3: CASSLSTYTDTQYF. CDR3 DNA sequence: TGTGCCAGCAGCCTTTCTACATACACAGATACGCAGTATTTT. The gene calls are TRBV7-9 and TRBJ2-3, with D uncertain. Trimming removed 5 bases at V and 2 bases at J, with 11 bases between. CDR3 length equals 14 residues. Per the germline V gene, CDR1 is SEHNR and CDR2 is FQNEAQ (reference sequence). Combining the CDR3 with reference TRBV7-9 and TRBJ2-3 gives the whole variable domain DTGVSQNPRHKITKRGQNVTFRCDPISEHNRLYWYRQTLGQGPEFLTYFQNEAQLEKSRLLSDRFSAERPKGSFSTLEIQRTEQGDSAMYLCASSLSTYTDTQYFGPGTRLTVL.

The V call is TRBV28, the J call TRBJ1-1; D gene uncertain. The CDR3 spans 10 residues. V was shortened by 9 bases and J by 7 bases, with 9 bases between the two germline ends. CDR1 is MDHEN and CDR2 is SYDVKM in the germline V gene. CDR3 protein: CASRSDEAFF. DNA of the CDR3: TGTGCCAGTAGGTCAGATGAAGCTTTCTTT.

This rearrangement joins TRBV2 to TRBJ1-5; the D is unclear. CDR3 size: 13 residues. Germline CDR1 is SNHLY and CDR2 is FYNNEI. With 5 bases removed from V and 2 bases from J, the gap between germline ends came to 7 bases. CDR3 bases: TGTGCCAGCAGTAGTGAGGGCAATCAGCCCCAGCATTTT. Translation: CASSSEGNQPQHF.

This clone was recorded only once. The CDR3 sequence is CAWSDGRDNEQFF. CDR3 DNA: TGTGCCTGGAGTGATGGCAGGGACAATGAGCAGTTCTTC. The V and J genes are TRBV30 and TRBJ2-1, with D perhaps TRBD1 (5 bases). This CDR3 is built from 13 residues. CDR1 is GTSNPN and CDR2 is SVGIG in the germline V gene (reference sequence). Trimming cost V 1 base and J 5 bases, with 9 bases left between them.

V and J are TRBV13 and TRBJ1-6, with TRBD1 as a possible D gene (5 bases). The CDR3 extends over 16 amino acids. V was shortened by 1 base and J by 0 bases, with 7 bases between the two germline ends. CDR1 is PRHDT and CDR2 is FYEKMQ in the germline V gene (reference sequence). The CDR3 reads CASSLDRSSYNSPLHF. In DNA form, the CDR3 reads TGTGCCAGCAGCTTAGACAGGAGCTCCTATAATTCACCCCTCCACTTT.

This chain uses TRBV5-1 with TRBJ2-2; possibly TRBD2 for D (6 bases). This CDR3 contains 16 residues. Per the germline V gene, CDR1 is SGHRS and CDR2 is YFSETQ. Trimming took off 0 bases at V and 5 bases at J, with 14 bases between the two ends. CDR3 sequence: CASSLAGVGPTGELFF. For the CDR3, the DNA is TGCGCCAGCAGCTTGGCGGGGGTAGGACCAACCGGGGAGCTGTTTTTT.

This rearrangement joins TRBV5-8 to TRBJ1-2; 9 bases line up with TRBD1. The length of the CDR3 is 16 residues. J was trimmed by 7 bases and V by 4 bases; bases with no gene match: 14. Germline V CDR1 and CDR2: SGHTS, YDEGEE. CDR3 in amino acids: CASSANPGTGRGGYTF. The CDR3 DNA follows: TGTGCCAGCAGCGCGAACCCGGGGACAGGGAGAGGTGGCTACACCTTC.

CDR3 protein: CAISESSHNQPQHF. The CDR3 DNA reads TGTGCCATCAGTGAGTCGAGCCACAATCAGCCCCAGCATTTT. The rearrangement uses TRBV10-3 and TRBJ1-5; D uncertain. The CDR3 runs 14 residues. The V gene's germline CDR1 is ENHRY and CDR2 SYGVKD. V shed 0 bases and J shed 3 bases, with 6 bases lying between them.

CDR3 loop: CASSSRGRGLNTEAFF. CDR3 nucleotides: TGTGCCAGCAGCTCCCGGGGTCGGGGATTGAACACTGAAGCTTTCTTT. The chain recombines TRBV4-2 with TRBJ1-1, with D uncertain. From germline, CDR1 is LGHNA and CDR2 YNFKEQ. The CDR3 contains 16 residues. V was clipped by 5 bases and J by 0 bases, with 16 bases between them.

The rearrangement joins TRBV12-2 to TRBJ1-5. TRBV12-2 counts as a pseudogene. The CDR3 sequence is 12 residues long. In DNA form, the CDR3 reads TGTGCAAGTCGTTCGGTAAATCAGCCCCAGCATTTT. Its translation: CASRSVNQPQHF.

The chain recombines TRBV5-1 with TRBJ1-1, with unresolved D. Deletions cut 1 base from V and 6 bases from J, with 7 bases between. Germline loops: CDR1 SGHRS, CDR2 YFSETQ. The CDR3 covers 12 residues. The CDR3 is CASSLRGPEAFF. The DNA of the CDR3 is TGCGCCAGCAGCTTGAGAGGGCCTGAAGCTTTCTTT.

The chain employs TRBV3-1 (or the pseudogene TRBV3-2) and TRBJ2-7; TRBD2 matches at 11 bases. The V and J ends lost 3 bases and 1 base, in that order; junction bases with no gene match: 5. Germline-derived CDR1 and CDR2 are LGHDT and YNNKEL (reference sequence). There are 16 residues in the CDR3. The CDR3 nucleotides read TGTGCCAGCAGCCAGGGACTAGCGGTAAATTCCTACGAGCAGTACTTC. The encoded protein is CASSQGLAVNSYEQYF.

CDR3 sequence reads: CASSFSGTQGEQYF. The CDR3 region has the DNA TGTGCCAGCAGTTTTAGCGGGACCCAGGGAGAGCAGTACTTC. The chain carries TRBV28 and TRBJ2-7; 8 bases are a match to TRBD2. Trimming at V came to 3 bases and at J to 7 bases, leaving 8 bases not matched to a gene. The CDR3 runs to 14 residues. The germline V gene has CDR1 MDHEN and CDR2 SYDVKM. The full variable domain, rest sourced from reference TRBV28 and TRBJ2-7, is DVKVTQSSRYLVKRTGEKVFLECVQDMDHENMFWYRQDPGLGLRLIYFSYDVKMKEKGDIPEGYSVSREKKERFSLILESASTNQTSMYLCASSFSGTQGEQYFGPGTRLTVT.

The chain couples TRBV9 to TRBJ2-3; D gene uncertain. CDR1 is SGDLS, CDR2 YYNGEE, per germline. Trimming took off 3 bases at V and 3 bases at J, with 11 bases between the two ends. The CDR3 length is 14 residues. The CDR3 here is CASSGGRTTDTQYF. Here the CDR3 DNA reads TGTGCCAGCAGCGGCGGACGGACGACAGATACGCAGTATTTT.